The present T cell receptor beta chain was sequenced within a study of control samples from healthy donors and cancer patients. Method: immunoSEQ multiplex PCR; TCRdb's copy keeps in-frame clones and lacks some. The sample shows 50,000 to 75,000 clones, around 85% of them seen only once. With 3 bases removed from V and 1 base from J, the gap between germline ends came to 14 bases. There are 16 residues in the CDR3. Germline-derived CDR1 and CDR2 are SNHLY and FYNNEI. The V and J genes are TRBV2 and TRBJ2-3; weak D call: TRBD2 (5 bases). This clonotype was sampled from a man aged 35-49 years in good health. The source material was blood. Here the CDR3 DNA reads TGTGCCAGCAGTGATATGTCTGCGGAGGGCACAGATACGCAGTATTTT. Encoded protein: CASSDMSAEGTDTQYF.